The present entry profiles one T cell receptor (beta chain) with its context. In the authors' methods: Quantification of nucleated cells was approximated via reference gene primer amplification. The repertoire was sequenced with immunoSEQ multiplex PCR; TCRdb's copy has only in-frame clones and lacks some. The V and J calls and clone size were taken over from that table, and D and trimming were inferred from the DNA. The sample records under 150,000 clones, about 85% being singletons. Germline CDR1 MRHNA, CDR2 SNTAGT. The CDR3 is 17 amino acids. Trimming shortened V by 1 base and J by 1 base, and 11 bases separated the two germline ends. The data stem from a study of blood T cell repertoires in COVID-19. Study overall: Acute and convalescent COVID-19 samples came from the United States, Italy and Spain.

Material for sequencing was peripheral blood. The chain links TRBV6-4 to TRBJ2-6, with a tentative D call TRBD1 (6 bases). The sequence derives from a woman in her thirties or forties with active or convalescent COVID-19. Here the CDR3 reads CASSDLGAGSGANVLTF. CDR3 DNA: TGTGCCAGCAGTGACTTGGGGGCAGGGTCTGGGGCCAACGTCCTGACTTTC.